This entry lists 27 T cell receptor beta chains sequenced from one sample in a study of T cells in Graves' hyperthyroidism and ophthalmopathy. Amplified TCR beta CDR3 regions derived from RNA transcripts. The HTBI primer set was used in a first-round RT-PCR of the TCR CDR3. Via MiXCR, TCRdb re-called the multiplex PCR reads, giving one row per CDR3 protein. The sample lists a few hundred thousand distinct CDR3 sequences, roughly 18% seen once, with about two fifths in the top ten. Specimen: blood. These receptors all stem from a man in his forties with Graves' hyperthyroidism.

The chain combines TRBV2 with TRBJ2-1; 9 bases are shared with TRBD1. This CDR3 has 14 residues. Germline V CDR1 and CDR2: SNHLY, FYNNEI. Unmatched junction bases numbered 8, after V lost 10 bases and J lost 4 bases. CDR3 DNA sequence: TGTGCCACCAAAAGAGGGACAGGGTACAATGAGCAGTTCTTC. It codes for CATKRGTGYNEQFF.

The V gene is TRBV18, the J gene TRBJ2-5; D perhaps matches TRBD2 (5 bases). Deletions cut 1 base from V and 5 bases from J, with 14 bases between. The CDR3 is made up of 15 amino acids. CDR1 is KGHSH, CDR2 LQKENI, per germline. CDR3 nucleotide sequence: TGTGCCAGCTCACCACGGACGGGCCGAGGGGAGACCCAGTACTTC. This codes for CASSPRTGRGETQYF.

This clonotype was counted many times. This chain uses TRBV19 with TRBJ2-2; TRBD1 is a possible D gene (6 bases). The CDR3 consists of 16 residues. Trimming took 7 bases from V and 1 from J, leaving 16 bases between them. The V gene's germline CDR1 is LNHDA and CDR2 SQIVND (reference sequence). CDR3 DNA sequence: TGTGCCAGTACCCCCCGGACAGCCCTGAACACCGGGGAGCTGTTTTTT. This sequence encodes CASTPRTALNTGELFF.

The sample holds many counts of this clonotype. The chain carries TRBV24-1 and TRBJ2-5, with D possibly TRBD2 on 5 matching bases. The V end was cut by 2 bases, the J end by 1 base, with 16 bases between. The CDR3 is 17 residues long. Germline V gene sequence: CDR1 KGHDR, CDR2 SFDVKD. Here the CDR3 reads CATSDSGNPDRQETQYF. As DNA, the CDR3 is TGTGCCACCAGTGATTCGGGGAATCCCGACCGCCAAGAGACCCAGTACTTC.

This clonotype was seen more than once but under ten times. This sequence joins TRBV5-5 and TRBJ1-4, with D unresolved. This CDR3 is 13 amino acids long. Trimming shortened V by 3 bases and J by 6 bases, and 9 bases separated the two germline ends. Germline CDR1 is SGHKS and CDR2 is YYEKEE (reference sequence). The CDR3 region has the DNA TGTGCCAGCAGCTCAGGAGGCGATGAAAAACTGTTTTTT. This sequence encodes CASSSGGDEKLFF.

This clonotype showed up just a few times. Here the CDR3 reads CASGLAGLALGTGELFF. DNA for the CDR3: TGCGCCAGCGGACTAGCGGGTTTAGCATTGGGCACCGGGGAGCTGTTTTTT. V and J are TRBV10-2 and TRBJ2-2; 11 nucleotides match TRBD2. CDR3 length: 17 residues. From germline, CDR1 is WSHSY and CDR2 SAAADI. V lost 8 bases to trimming and J lost 4 bases; unmatched junction nucleotides: 12.

Many counts were recorded for this clonotype. The CDR3: CASGTEDYGYTF. Written as DNA, the CDR3 is TGTGCCAGCGGGACAGAGGACTATGGCTACACCTTC. This rearrangement joins TRBV6-2 or TRBV6-3 to TRBJ1-2; 7 bases line up with TRBD1. V gave up 8 bases and J gave up 3 bases; unmatched junction bases: 3. Germline V CDR1 and CDR2: MNHEY, SVGEGT. This CDR3 has 12 amino acids.

This clonotype was counted a few times. J is TRBJ1-6 and V is TRBV15; maybe TRBD1 (5 bases). CDR3 length: 15 residues. The germline CDR1 and CDR2 sequences are LNHNV and YYDKDF (reference sequence). V was shortened by 0 bases and J by 6 bases, with 9 bases between the two germline ends. The CDR3 protein is CATSRDEGSNSPLHF. The CDR3 nucleotides read TGTGCCACCAGCAGAGACGAGGGGAGTAATTCACCCCTCCACTTT.

This clonotype has more than one count but fewer than ten. The rearrangement links TRBV18 to TRBJ1-3, with D hard to call. Deletions cut 6 bases from V and 1 base from J, with 16 bases between. Germline V gene data show CDR1 as KGHSH and CDR2 as LQKENI. CDR3 length equals 16 residues. The CDR3 bases are TGTGCCAGCTCGCAAGGACGGATGGGGTCTGGAAACACCATATATTTT. This codes for CASSQGRMGSGNTIYF.

The chain uses TRBV9 and TRBJ2-1; perhaps TRBD2 as D (5 bases). Per germline, CDR1 SGDLS and CDR2 YYNGEE. This CDR3 has 16 residues. Between the trimmed V and J ends, which lost 3 bases and 0 bases, there was a span of 13 bases. CDR3 sequence reads: CASSARGISSYNEQFF. DNA of the CDR3: TGTGCCAGCAGCGCCCGGGGTATTTCCTCCTACAATGAGCAGTTCTTC. Variable domain in full (rest from reference TRBV9 and TRBJ2-1): DSGVTQTPKHLITATGQRVTLRCSPRSGDLSVYWYQQSLDQGLQFLIQYYNGEERAKGNILERFSAQQFPDLHSELNLSSLELGDSALYFCASSARGISSYNEQFFGPGTRLTVL.

V usage is TRBV7-9 and J usage is TRBJ2-2; D is ambiguous. CDR1 is SEHNR and CDR2 is FQNEAQ in the germline V gene (reference sequence). The V and J ends lost 5 bases and 4 bases respectively, with 14 bases between them. The CDR3 consists of 15 residues. CDR3 in amino acids: CASSPLRLGTGELFF. The CDR3 region has the DNA TGTGCCAGCAGCCCACTGCGGCTGGGCACCGGGGAGCTGTTTTTT.

This clonotype was recorded a few times. This chain uses TRBV20-1 with TRBJ2-5, with D perhaps assigned TRBD1 or TRBD2 (5 bases each). CDR1 and CDR2 (germline): DFQATT, SNEGSKA (reference sequence). There are 12 residues in the CDR3. With 2 bases removed from V and 4 bases from J, the gap between germline ends came to 8 bases. Here the CDR3 reads CSARRGAETQYF. The DNA for the CDR3 is TGCAGTGCTAGACGAGGGGCAGAGACCCAGTACTTC.

A word on this clonotype: Just one base apart from a much larger clone, this may be a read error. J is TRBJ2-5 and V is TRBV11-1, with a weak D call TRBD1 (6 bases). Germline CDR1 is SGHAT and CDR2 is FQDESV (reference sequence). The CDR3 is 16 amino acids. The chain's CDR3 is CASSETGVGFQETRYF. DNA of the CDR3: TGTGCCAGCAGCGAGACAGGCGTAGGTTTCCAAGAGACCCGGTACTTC.

This clonotype was seen more than once but under ten times. A much larger clone differs from this one at a single base, so this may be a read error. The V call is TRBV6-1, the J call TRBJ2-7; 9 bases match TRBD1. The CDR3 is 15 residues long. CDR1 is MNHNS and CDR2 is SASEGT in the germline V gene. The CDR3 sequence: CAGRAPGQGAYEQYF. CDR3 DNA: TGTGCCGGCAGAGCCCCGGGACAGGGAGCCTACGAGCAGTACTTC.

In this sample, this clonotype turned up many times. The chain is built from TRBV3-1 and TRBJ2-1; TRBD2 matches at 10 bases. V trimming: 0 bases; J trimming: 10 bases; junction bases outside the gene matches: 3. There are 14 residues in the CDR3. Germline V gene data show CDR1 as LGHDT and CDR2 as YNNKEL (reference sequence). The CDR3 reads CASSQDSSGGEQFF. In DNA, the CDR3 is TGTGCCAGCAGCCAAGATTCTAGCGGGGGCGAGCAGTTCTTC.

At least ten counts were recorded for this clonotype. This chain links TRBV7-8 with TRBJ1-2; the match to TRBD1 covers 8 bases. Looked up from germline, CDR1 is SGHVS and CDR2 is FQNEAQ. There are 17 residues in the CDR3. V lost 1 base, J lost 5 bases, and 12 bases stayed unmatched. The DNA for the CDR3 is TGTGCCAGCAGCTTAGGTTCGCCAGGGGGCTATAAATATGGCTACACCTTC. Translation: CASSLGSPGGYKYGYTF.

The sample holds a few counts of this clonotype. J is TRBJ1-2 and V is TRBV5-8, with unresolved D. CDR1 SGHTS and CDR2 YDEGEE come from the germline V gene. The CDR3 is made up of 14 amino acids. The V end lost 0 bases, the J end lost 3 bases, and 9 bases lay between the germline ends. The CDR3 DNA follows: TGTGCCAGCAGCTTGGGCCGGAGGTACTATGGCTACACCTTC. Amino acids: CASSLGRRYYGYTF.

The V gene is TRBV18, the J gene TRBJ1-1, with D perhaps TRBD1 (6 bases). Deletions cut 0 bases from V and 0 bases from J, with 11 bases between. Germline CDR1 reads KGHSH; CDR2 reads LQKENI. This CDR3 spans 16 amino acids. The CDR3 DNA reads as TGTGCCAGCTCACCACCGATGACAGGTATGAACACTGAAGCTTTCTTT. This translates into CASSPPMTGMNTEAFF.

Ten or more counts support this clonotype. The chain carries TRBV3-1 and TRBJ1-1; maybe TRBD1 (5 bases). The CDR3 extends over 17 amino acids. Trimming left V 2 bases short and J 6 bases short, with 22 bases between. Germline V gene lookup returns CDR1 LGHDT and CDR2 YNNKEL (reference sequence). CDR3 nucleotides: TGTGCCAGCAGCCAAATTATAGGCATGGGGGGAATGGCTGAAGCTTTCTTT. Translating gives CASSQIIGMGGMAEAFF.

This clonotype has at least ten counts. V is TRBV6-2 or TRBV6-3 and J is TRBJ2-7; tentatively, D is TRBD2 (5 bases). The CDR3 is 15 residues long. CDR1 is MNHEY and CDR2 is SVGEGT in the germline V gene. Trimming shortened V by 6 bases and J by 2 bases, and 17 bases separated the two germline ends. The CDR3 region is CASSFTTTRPYEQYF. The CDR3 DNA sequence: TGTGCCAGCAGCTTCACGACTACCCGCCCCTACGAGCAGTACTTC.

This clonotype was seen repeatedly, ten times or more. The CDR3: CASSESTSGGDNEQFF. CDR3 nucleotides: TGTGCCAGCAGTGAATCGACTAGCGGGGGGGACAATGAGCAGTTCTTC. The V call is TRBV6-4, the J call TRBJ2-1; 14 nucleotides align to TRBD2. Trimming at V came to 3 bases and at J to 5 bases, leaving 3 bases not matched to a gene. Germline V CDR1 and CDR2: MRHNA, SNTAGT. This CDR3 is 16 amino acids long.

This clonotype turned up a few times. The rearrangement joins TRBV6-1 to TRBJ1-2; D ambiguous. V dropped 6 bases and J dropped 5 bases, with 10 bases sitting between them. CDR3 length: 12 amino acids. From germline, CDR1 is MNHNS and CDR2 SASEGT. Written as DNA, the CDR3 is TGTGCCAGCAGGGCCGGAGCGTATGGCTACACCTTC. Its translation is CASRAGAYGYTF.

In its sample, this clonotype was seen a few times. The V and J genes are TRBV18 and TRBJ2-1; D is unresolved. The CDR3 extends over 15 amino acids. Trimming left V 3 bases short and J 1 base short, with 10 bases between. Germline CDR1 is KGHSH and CDR2 is LQKENI. CDR3 nucleotide sequence: TGTGCCAGCTCACCTCAGGTGCAGTCCTACAATGAGCAGTTCTTC. Translation: CASSPQVQSYNEQFF. Full variable domain (outside the CDR3, taken from reference TRBV18 and TRBJ2-1): NAGVMQNPRHLVRRRGQEARLRCSPMKGHSHVYWYRQLPEEGLKFMVYLQKENIIDESGMPKERFSAEFPKEGPSILRIQQVVRGDSAAYFCASSPQVQSYNEQFFGPGTRLTVL.

The table lists this clonotype with many counts. The CDR3 DNA sequence: TGCAGTTTTACCCTCGGACAGCTTTTAAACACTGAAGCTTTCTTT. Translation gives CSFTLGQLLNTEAFF. This chain connects TRBV20-1 to TRBJ1-1; TRBD1 might be the D (6 bases). This CDR3 contains 15 residues. Germline loops: CDR1 DFQATT, CDR2 SNEGSKA (reference sequence). The ends were cut back, 8 bases at V and 2 bases at J, with 21 bases in the middle.

This clonotype was detected ten times or more. This chain uses TRBV18 with TRBJ2-2; 11 bases are a match to TRBD1. Germline V gene lookup returns CDR1 KGHSH and CDR2 LQKENI. The junction had 1 base not matched to a gene; V was cut back by 6 bases and J by 4 bases. The CDR3 loop spans 14 amino acids. In DNA form, the CDR3 reads TGTGCCAGCTCCGGGACAGGGGGCACCGGGGAGCTGTTTTTT. Its translation is CASSGTGGTGELFF.

This clonotype was found a few times. J is TRBJ2-7 and V is TRBV9, with 9 nucleotides matching TRBD2. Unmatched junction bases numbered 4, after V lost 3 bases and J lost 0 bases. Per germline, CDR1 SGDLS and CDR2 YYNGEE. The CDR3 extends over 15 amino acids. The CDR3 region has the DNA TGTGCCAGCAGCGCCGGGACTAGCCCCTCCTACGAGCAGTACTTC. Translated, it gives CASSAGTSPSYEQYF.

In this sample, this clonotype turned up a few times. The rearrangement links TRBV18 to TRBJ2-7, with 7 nucleotides matching TRBD1. Unmatched junction bases numbered 5, after V lost 0 bases and J lost 0 bases. Germline V CDR1 and CDR2: KGHSH, LQKENI. This CDR3 has 16 residues. For the CDR3, the DNA is TGTGCCAGCTCACCACCGAAGACAGGGAACTCCTACGAGCAGTACTTC. Translated: CASSPPKTGNSYEQYF.